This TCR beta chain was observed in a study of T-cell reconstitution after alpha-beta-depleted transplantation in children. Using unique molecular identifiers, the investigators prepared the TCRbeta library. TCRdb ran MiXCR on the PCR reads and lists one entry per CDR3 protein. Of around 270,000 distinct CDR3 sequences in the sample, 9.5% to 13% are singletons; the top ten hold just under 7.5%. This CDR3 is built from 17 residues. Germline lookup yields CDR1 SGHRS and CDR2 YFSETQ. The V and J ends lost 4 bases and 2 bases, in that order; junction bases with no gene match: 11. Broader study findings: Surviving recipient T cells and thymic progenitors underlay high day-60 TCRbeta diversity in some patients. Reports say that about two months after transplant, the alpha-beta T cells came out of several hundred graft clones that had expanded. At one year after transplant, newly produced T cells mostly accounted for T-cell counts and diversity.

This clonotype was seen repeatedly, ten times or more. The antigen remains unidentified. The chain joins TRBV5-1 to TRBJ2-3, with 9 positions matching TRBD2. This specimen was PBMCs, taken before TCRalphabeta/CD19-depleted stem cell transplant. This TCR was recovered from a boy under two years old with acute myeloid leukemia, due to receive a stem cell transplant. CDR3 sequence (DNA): TGCGCCAGCAGCGACAGTGTGACTAGCGGTGTCACAGATACGCAGTATTTT. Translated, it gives CASSDSVTSGVTDTQYF.